What follows describes a single TCR beta chain. Its antigen is undetermined. These data originate in a study of T cells in localized non-small cell lung cancer. Regarding the study as a whole: Among blood samples, higher T cell density accompanied longer overall survival.

CDR3 length equals 15 residues. The J segment lost 9 bases and the V segment lost 0 bases, leaving 6 bases of the junction unmatched. Germline V CDR1 and CDR2: SGHAT, FQNNGV. The method was immunoSEQ multiplex PCR; TCRdb's version includes in-frame clones alone and lacks a portion of them. The data hold 60,000 or so clones, with 75% to 85% observed a single time. V gene TRBV11-2 combines with J gene TRBJ2-1; 9 bases align to TRBD1. This material consisted of PBMCs, taken before any cancer treatment. This TCR derives from a man between 40 and 70 years old with stage II lung adenocarcinoma. For the CDR3, the DNA is TGTGCCAGCAGCTTAGAACCGACAGGGGGGGCTGAGCAGTTCTTC. As protein: CASSLEPTGGAEQFF.